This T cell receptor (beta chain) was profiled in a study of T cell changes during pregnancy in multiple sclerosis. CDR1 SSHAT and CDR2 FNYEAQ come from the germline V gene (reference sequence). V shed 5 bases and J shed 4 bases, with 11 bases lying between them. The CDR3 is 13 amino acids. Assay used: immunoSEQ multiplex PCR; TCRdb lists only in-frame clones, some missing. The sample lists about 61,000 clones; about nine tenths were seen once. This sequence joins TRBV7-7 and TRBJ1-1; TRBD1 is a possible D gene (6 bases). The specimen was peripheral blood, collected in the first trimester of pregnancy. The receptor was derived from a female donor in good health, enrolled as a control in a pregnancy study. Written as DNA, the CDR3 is TGTGCCAGCAGCAATCTGGACAGCACTGAAGCTTTCTTT. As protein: CASSNLDSTEAFF. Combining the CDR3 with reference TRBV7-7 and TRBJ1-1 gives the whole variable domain GAGVSQSPRYKVTKRGQDVTLRCDPISSHATLYWYQQALGQGPEFLTYFNYEAQPDKSGLPSDRFSAERPEGSISTLTIQRTEQRDSAMYRCASSNLDSTEAFFGQGTRLTVV.